This T cell receptor beta chain emerged from a study of T-cell memory formation after mild COVID-19. As for the study in general: Across donors, TCR clusters were largely donor specific.

Trimming removed 9 bases from V and 5 bases from J, with 13 bases in between. Looked up from germline, CDR1 is MNHEY and CDR2 is SMNVEV (reference sequence). The CDR3 covers 12 residues. About this clonotype: Its matching antigen is unknown.

Study results and limitations: Memory from before infection featured some responding clones, which suggests cross-reactive memory joined. Contracting clones localized mainly to CM and EM when CD4+ and mainly to EMRA when CD8+.

TCRdb reanalysed the 5' RACE reads using MiXCR and keeps one entry per CDR3 protein. The data show under 300,000 distinct CDR3 sequences, with about 16% seen just once and 22% held by the top ten. The chain has TRBV27 and TRBJ1-1; a possible D gene is TRBD1 (6 bases). This clonotype was obtained from a man younger than 35 who had mild COVID-19 (a few samples of this study predate the infection). Cell type and time point are not known. The specimen was PBMCs or a T cell subset sorted from them (not recorded which). The CDR3 nucleotides read TGTGCCAGTAAGGAAGGGGGTACTGAAGCTTTCTTT. It encodes CASKEGGTEAFF.